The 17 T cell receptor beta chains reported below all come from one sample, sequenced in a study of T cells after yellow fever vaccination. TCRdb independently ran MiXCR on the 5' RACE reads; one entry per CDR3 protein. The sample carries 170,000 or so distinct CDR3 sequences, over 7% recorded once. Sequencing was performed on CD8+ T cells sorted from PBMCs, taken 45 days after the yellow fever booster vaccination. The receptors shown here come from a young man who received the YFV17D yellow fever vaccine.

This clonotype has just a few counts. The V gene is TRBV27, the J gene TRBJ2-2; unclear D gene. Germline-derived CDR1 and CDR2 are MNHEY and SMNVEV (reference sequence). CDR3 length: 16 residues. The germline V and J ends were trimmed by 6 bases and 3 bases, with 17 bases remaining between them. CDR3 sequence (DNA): TGTGCCAGCAGGCACTACAGAAGATACGACACCGGGGAGCTGTTTTTT. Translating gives CASRHYRRYDTGELFF.

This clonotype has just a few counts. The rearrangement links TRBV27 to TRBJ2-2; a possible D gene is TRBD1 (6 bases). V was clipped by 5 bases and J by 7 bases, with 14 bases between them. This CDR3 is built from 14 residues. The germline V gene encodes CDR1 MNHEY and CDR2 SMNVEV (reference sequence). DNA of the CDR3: TGTGCCAGCAGTAAGCCAGGGGAAGGCGGGGAGCTGTTTTTT. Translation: CASSKPGEGGELFF.

The CDR3 loop is CASSLYPSDTQYF. CDR3 DNA: TGTGCCAGCAGTTTATACCCGTCCGATACGCAGTATTTT. The gene calls are TRBV12-3 or TRBV12-4 and TRBJ2-3; D is unresolved. V was pared by 2 bases and J by 6 bases, with 9 bases between. The length of the CDR3 is 13 residues.

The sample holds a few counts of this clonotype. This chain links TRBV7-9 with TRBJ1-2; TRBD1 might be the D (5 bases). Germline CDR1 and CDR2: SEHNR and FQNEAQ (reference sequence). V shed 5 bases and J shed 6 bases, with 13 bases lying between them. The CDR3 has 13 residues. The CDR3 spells CASSLGTVDGYTF. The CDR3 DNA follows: TGTGCCAGCAGCCTCGGGACGGTGGATGGCTACACCTTC.

CDR3 DNA: TGCAGCGTTGCCGGCGGCTCCTACGAGCAGTACTTC. As protein: CSVAGGSYEQYF. V and J are TRBV29-1 and TRBJ2-7, with D unclear. This CDR3 is 12 amino acids long. Deletions cut 4 bases from V and 0 bases from J, with 7 bases between. From germline, CDR1 is SQVTM and CDR2 ANQGSEA.

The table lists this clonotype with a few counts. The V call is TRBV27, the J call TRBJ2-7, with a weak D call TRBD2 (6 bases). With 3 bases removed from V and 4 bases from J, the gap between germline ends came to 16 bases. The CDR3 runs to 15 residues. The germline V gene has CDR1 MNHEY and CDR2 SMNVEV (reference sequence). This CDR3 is CASSLGQGRGYEQYF. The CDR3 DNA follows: TGTGCCAGCAGTTTGGGTCAGGGTCGGGGGTACGAGCAGTACTTC.

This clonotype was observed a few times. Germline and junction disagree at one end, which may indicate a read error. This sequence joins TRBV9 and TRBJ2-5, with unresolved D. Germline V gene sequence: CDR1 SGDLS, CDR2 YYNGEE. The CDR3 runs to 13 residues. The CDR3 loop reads CASSPLDQETQYF. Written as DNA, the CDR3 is TGTGCCAGCAGCCCTTTGGACCAGGAGACCCAGTACTTC.

The CDR3 DNA sequence: TGCGCCAGCAGCCAACACAGCAGCTCTGGAAACACCATATATTTT. As protein: CASSQHSSSGNTIYF. The chain combines TRBV4-1 with TRBJ1-3; no definite D call. The CDR3 length is 15 residues. V was trimmed by 2 bases and J by 0 bases, leaving 8 bases between them. The V gene's germline CDR1 is MGHRA and CDR2 YSYEKL.

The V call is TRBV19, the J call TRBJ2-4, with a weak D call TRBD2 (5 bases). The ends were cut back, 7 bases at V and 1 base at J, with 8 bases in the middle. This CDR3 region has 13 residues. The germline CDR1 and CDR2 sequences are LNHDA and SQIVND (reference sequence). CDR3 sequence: CASIGEAKNIQYF. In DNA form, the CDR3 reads TGTGCCAGTATTGGGGAGGCCAAAAACATTCAGTACTTC.

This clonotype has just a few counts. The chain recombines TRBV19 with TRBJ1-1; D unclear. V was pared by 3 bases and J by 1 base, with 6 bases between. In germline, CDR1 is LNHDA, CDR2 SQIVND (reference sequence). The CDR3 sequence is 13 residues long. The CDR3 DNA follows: TGTGCCAGTAGTATGGCCTGGAACACTGAAGCTTTCTTT. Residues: CASSMAWNTEAFF.

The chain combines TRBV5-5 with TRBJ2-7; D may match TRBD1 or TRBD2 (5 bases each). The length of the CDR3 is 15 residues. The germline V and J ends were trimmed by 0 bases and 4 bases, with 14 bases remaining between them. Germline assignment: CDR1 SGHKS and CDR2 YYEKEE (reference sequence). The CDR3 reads CASSLEGTGFYEQYV. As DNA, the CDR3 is TGTGCCAGCAGCTTGGAAGGGACGGGGTTTTACGAGCAGTACGTC.

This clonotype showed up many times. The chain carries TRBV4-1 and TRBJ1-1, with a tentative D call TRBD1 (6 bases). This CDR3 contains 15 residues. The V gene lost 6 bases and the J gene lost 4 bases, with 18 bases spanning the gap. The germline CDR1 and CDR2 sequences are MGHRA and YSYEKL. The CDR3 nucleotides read TGCGCCAGCAGGACCAAACAGGGAGCGGGCACTGAAGCTTTCTTT. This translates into CASRTKQGAGTEAFF.

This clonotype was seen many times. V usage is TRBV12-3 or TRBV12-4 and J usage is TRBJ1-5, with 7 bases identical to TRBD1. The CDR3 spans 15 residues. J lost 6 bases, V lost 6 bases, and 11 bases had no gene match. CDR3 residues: CASSSDREPSQPQHF. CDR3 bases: TGTGCCAGCAGCTCCGACAGGGAACCAAGTCAGCCCCAGCATTTT.

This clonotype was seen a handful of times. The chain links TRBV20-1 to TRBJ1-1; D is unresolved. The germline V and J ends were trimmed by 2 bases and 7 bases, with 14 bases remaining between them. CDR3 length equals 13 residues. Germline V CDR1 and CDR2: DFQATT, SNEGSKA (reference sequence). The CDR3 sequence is CSARPPGTYEAFF. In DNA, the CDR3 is TGCAGTGCTAGACCCCCGGGCACCTATGAAGCTTTCTTT.

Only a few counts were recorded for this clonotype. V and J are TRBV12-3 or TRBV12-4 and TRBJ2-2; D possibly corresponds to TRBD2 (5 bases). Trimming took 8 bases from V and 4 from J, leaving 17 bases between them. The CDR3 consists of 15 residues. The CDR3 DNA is TGTGCCAGCGGAAGGTCGGGGAAGGGCACCGGGGAGCTGTTTTTT. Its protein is CASGRSGKGTGELFF.

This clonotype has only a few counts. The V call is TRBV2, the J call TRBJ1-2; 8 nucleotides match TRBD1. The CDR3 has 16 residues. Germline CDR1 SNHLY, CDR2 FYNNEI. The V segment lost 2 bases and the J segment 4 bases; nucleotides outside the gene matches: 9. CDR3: CASSEYPRGTGYGYTF. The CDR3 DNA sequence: TGTGCCAGCAGTGAATACCCCCGAGGGACAGGCTATGGCTACACCTTC.

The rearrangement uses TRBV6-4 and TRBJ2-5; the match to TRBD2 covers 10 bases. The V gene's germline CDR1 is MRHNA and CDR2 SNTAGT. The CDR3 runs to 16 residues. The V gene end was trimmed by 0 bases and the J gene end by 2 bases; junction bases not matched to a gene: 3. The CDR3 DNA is TGTGCCAGCAGTGACTCCGCTAGCGGGGGTCAAGAGACCCAGTACTTC. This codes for CASSDSASGGQETQYF.